These 25 T cell receptor beta chains share one sample of origin, sequenced in a study of low-dose radiotherapy and immunotherapy resistance in tumors (dated by TCRdb to between 2020 and 2023). Sequencer: Illumina HiSeq 2500. First-strand cDNA was synthesized using Superscript III and a set of TRAV- and TRBV-specific primers, so that both TCRalpha and TCRbeta chains were covered. TCRs were amplified with Phusion for around 20 PCR cycles, with a constant-region primer paired with the adapter attached to the V primers. TCRdb itself trimmed the public reads at Q25 with fastp, ran MiXCR and retained productive beta chains. Each CDR3 protein appears once, grouped with its most common genes and DNA. The sample table records 55,000 to 80,000 distinct CDR3 sequences; more than 25% of these occur just once. Clones ranked in the top ten supply about 6.6% of the sample. The sample's time point label, decoded: before trial treatment.

The sequencing used PBMCs, collected before treatment. These receptors originate from a male donor with rectosigmoid adenocarcinoma.

CDR3 protein: CAWSRAGGETQYF. The DNA of the CDR3 is TGTGCCTGGAGTCGAGCTGGGGGAGAGACCCAGTACTTC. J is TRBJ2-5 and V is TRBV30; D tentatively fits TRBD1 or TRBD2 (5 bases each). The CDR3 covers 13 residues. The V end was cut by 2 bases, the J end by 4 bases, with 11 bases between. Per germline, CDR1 GTSNPN and CDR2 SVGIG (reference sequence). Filled out from reference TRBV30 and TRBJ2-5, the complete variable domain reads SQTIHQWPATLVQPVGSPLSLECTVEGTSNPNLYWYRQAAGRGLQLLFYSVGIGQISSEVPQNLSASRPQDRQFILSSKKLLLSDSGFYLCAWSRAGGETQYFGPGTRLLVL.

This clonotype was recorded many times. The chain uses TRBV11-2 and TRBJ2-3, with 10 bases that match TRBD1. This CDR3 region has 15 residues. The J segment lost 3 bases and the V segment lost 4 bases, leaving 4 bases of the junction unmatched. Per germline, CDR1 SGHAT and CDR2 FQNNGV. This CDR3 is CASSWDRGYTDTQYF. CDR3 DNA: TGTGCCAGCAGCTGGGACAGGGGTTATACAGATACGCAGTATTTT.

This clonotype was counted ten times or more. V is TRBV9 and J is TRBJ2-1, with D possibly TRBD2 on 5 matching bases. The V gene lost 0 bases and the J gene lost 4 bases, with 11 bases spanning the gap. Germline V gene lookup returns CDR1 SGDLS and CDR2 YYNGEE. The length of the CDR3 is 15 residues. CDR3 protein: CASSVGSSAYNEQFF. DNA of the CDR3: TGTGCCAGCAGCGTAGGGAGTAGCGCGTACAATGAGCAGTTCTTC. Full variable domain (outside the CDR3, taken from reference TRBV9 and TRBJ2-1): DSGVTQTPKHLITATGQRVTLRCSPRSGDLSVYWYQQSLDQGLQFLIQYYNGEERAKGNILERFSAQQFPDLHSELNLSSLELGDSALYFCASSVGSSAYNEQFFGPGTRLTVL.

This clonotype was seen at least ten times. This rearrangement joins TRBV5-1 to TRBJ2-2, with D possibly being TRBD1 or TRBD2 (5 bases each). V shed 4 bases and J shed 5 bases, with 12 bases lying between them. Germline-derived CDR1 and CDR2 are SGHRS and YFSETQ. The CDR3 is 14 amino acids. CDR3 amino acids: CASSPRAGTGELFF. The CDR3 region has the DNA TGCGCCAGCAGCCCCAGGGCGGGTACCGGGGAGCTGTTTTTT.

In this sample, this clonotype turned up many times. This rearrangement joins TRBV28 to TRBJ1-4, with 9 bases lining up with TRBD1. The CDR3 extends over 14 amino acids. With V trimmed by 6 bases and J by 5 bases, 4 bases remained unmatched. Germline lookup yields CDR1 MDHEN and CDR2 SYDVKM. CDR3: CASRSDRGNEKLFF. The CDR3, as DNA: TGTGCCAGCAGATCGGACAGGGGAAATGAAAAACTGTTTTTT.

Regarding this clonotype: A much more abundant neighbour one base away suggests this may be a read error. V and J are TRBV7-2 and TRBJ1-6, with D possibly TRBD1 on 6 matching bases. The CDR3 covers 16 residues. Germline assignment: CDR1 SGHTA and CDR2 FQGNSA. Deletions cut 5 bases from V and 3 bases from J, with 14 bases between. This CDR3 is CASSPQGNYYNSPLHF. In DNA form, the CDR3 reads TGTGCCAGCAGCCCACAGGGAAATTACTATAATTCACCCCTCCACTTT.

Note on this clonotype: It is likely a read error: a sequence one base away is far more abundant. The genes are TRBV11-2 and TRBJ2-7; the D gene is possibly TRBD2 (5 bases). The J call may be faulty, since TRBJ2-5 better matches the DNA end. CDR1 is SGHAT and CDR2 is FQNNGV in the germline V gene. This CDR3 is 15 amino acids long. The CDR3 spells CASSLGLRVQETQYF. CDR3 coding DNA: TGTGCCAGCAGCTTAGGACTGCGGGTCCAAGAGACCCAGTACTTC.

CDR3 coding DNA: TGCGCCAGCAGCCGCGGGTCCGGGAACACTGAAGCTTTCTTT. Translation gives CASSRGSGNTEAFF. The V call is TRBV5-1, the J call TRBJ1-1, with D unresolved. Per the germline V gene, CDR1 is SGHRS and CDR2 is YFSETQ. This CDR3 is 14 amino acids long. V was trimmed by 4 bases and J by 1 base, leaving 11 bases between them.

This clonotype was recorded many times. The chain uses TRBV7-9 and TRBJ2-7, with a tentative D call TRBD2 (6 bases). Germline CDR1 SEHNR, CDR2 FQNEAQ (reference sequence). V lost 5 bases and J 3 bases, leaving 17 bases between the germline ends. This CDR3 is built from 15 residues. The CDR3 sequence is CASSPRATSSYEQYF. CDR3 bases: TGTGCCAGCAGCCCACGCGCCACTAGCAGCTACGAGCAGTACTTC.

This clonotype came up many times. The chain is built from TRBV6-2 or TRBV6-3 and TRBJ1-1; D call uncertain. CDR3 length: 13 amino acids. The germline CDR1 and CDR2 sequences are MNHEY and SVGEGT. V lost 7 bases and J lost 0, with 9 bases in between. CDR3 nucleotide sequence: TGTGCCAGCACTACTCTATTGAACACTGAAGCTTTCTTT. This codes for CASTTLLNTEAFF.

The CDR3, as DNA: TGCGCCAGCAGTCTTGCGGAAGGGGGTACGCAGTATTTT. Its translation is CASSLAEGGTQYF. The chain employs TRBV10-2 and TRBJ2-3; D might be TRBD1 (6 bases). Trimming shortened V by 5 bases and J by 8 bases, and 14 bases separated the two germline ends. This CDR3 comprises 13 residues. Germline assignment: CDR1 WSHSY and CDR2 SAAADI.

There are many counts of this clonotype. CDR3 coding DNA: TGTGCCAGCAAAGGCTCGGGGAGGATCAGAGAGACCCAGTACTTC. It encodes CASKGSGRIRETQYF. This chain connects TRBV28 to TRBJ2-5; D may be TRBD2 (6 bases). CDR1 and CDR2 from the germline V gene are MDHEN and SYDVKM. The CDR3 runs to 15 residues. The V end lost 7 bases, the J end lost 4 bases, and 19 bases lay between the germline ends.

This clonotype was observed many times. V gene TRBV14 combines with J gene TRBJ1-6, with 9 positions matching TRBD1. The CDR3 runs to 15 residues. Germline CDR1 is SGHDN and CDR2 is FVKESK. Trimming removed 1 base from V and 8 bases from J; junction bases left unmatched: 3. The CDR3 bases are TGTGCCAGCAGCCAAGCACAGGGGGCTTATTCACCCCTCCACTTT. Translation gives CASSQAQGAYSPLHF. Full variable domain (rest looked up from reference TRBV14 and TRBJ1-6): EAGVTQFPSHSVIEKGQTVTLRCDPISGHDNLYWYRRVMGKEIKFLLHFVKESKQDESGMPNNRFLAERTGGTYSTLKVQPAELEDSGVYFCASSQAQGAYSPLHFGNGTRLTVT.

This clonotype has a single count. The J gene is TRBJ2-1, the V gene TRBV5-1; D may correspond to TRBD1 or TRBD2 (5 bases each). This CDR3 has 16 amino acids. The germline V gene has CDR1 SGHRS and CDR2 YFSETQ. V shed 0 bases and J shed 1 base, with 11 bases lying between them. The CDR3 spells CASSLDGTQSYNEQFF. The CDR3 DNA follows: TGCGCCAGCAGCTTGGACGGGACCCAGTCCTACAATGAGCAGTTCTTC.

In its sample, this clonotype was seen many times. The chain employs TRBV28 and TRBJ1-3; no firm D call. V lost 6 bases and J 4 bases, leaving 10 bases between the germline ends. The CDR3 extends over 13 amino acids. Germline lookup yields CDR1 MDHEN and CDR2 SYDVKM. The CDR3 loop reads CASSLGPGNTIYF. The DNA of the CDR3 is TGTGCCAGCAGCCTTGGGCCCGGAAACACCATATATTTT. Complete variable domain (other parts from reference TRBV28 and TRBJ1-3): DVKVTQSSRYLVKRTGEKVFLECVQDMDHENMFWYRQDPGLGLRLIYFSYDVKMKEKGDIPEGYSVSREKKERFSLILESASTNQTSMYLCASSLGPGNTIYFGEGSWLTVV.

This sequence joins TRBV5-4 and TRBJ2-5; no reliable D call. This CDR3 is 15 amino acids long. Per germline, CDR1 SGHNT and CDR2 YYREEE (reference sequence). V shed 1 base and J shed 3 bases, with 13 bases lying between them. In DNA form, the CDR3 reads TGTGCCAGCAGCTTGTCGCCCCAGGCGGAAGAGACCCAGTACTTC. Its protein is CASSLSPQAEETQYF.

This clonotype was detected many times. The rearrangement uses TRBV29-1 and TRBJ2-7; D is undetermined. This CDR3 region has 11 residues. The germline gives CDR1 SQVTM, CDR2 ANQGSEA. V was shortened by 0 bases and J by 6 bases, with 6 bases between the two germline ends. This CDR3 is CSVEEVFEQYF. CDR3 nucleotides: TGCAGCGTTGAAGAAGTTTTCGAGCAGTACTTC.

This clonotype has ten or more counts. The chain has TRBV6-2 or TRBV6-3 and TRBJ2-7; 14 bases fit TRBD2. This CDR3 has 16 amino acids. V lost 7 bases, J lost 3 bases, and 8 bases stayed unmatched. Per the germline V gene, CDR1 is MNHEY and CDR2 is SVGEGT. Here the CDR3 reads CASTMTSGRDYYEQYF. CDR3 bases: TGTGCCAGCACTATGACTAGCGGGAGGGACTACTACGAGCAGTACTTC.

V gene TRBV4-3 combines with J gene TRBJ2-7, with D possibly matching TRBD2 (6 bases). Trimming removed 0 bases at V and 1 base at J, with 13 bases between. The CDR3 contains 16 residues. Germline CDR1 and CDR2: LGHNA and YSLEER. The CDR3 reads CASSQEVGSRSYEQYF. The CDR3 nucleotides are TGCGCCAGCAGCCAAGAGGTCGGGAGTCGGTCCTACGAGCAGTACTTC.

This clonotype was counted many times. The chain uses TRBV7-7 and TRBJ2-5; D may be TRBD1 (5 bases). This CDR3 has 15 residues. Looked up from germline, CDR1 is SSHAT and CDR2 is FNYEAQ (reference sequence). Trimming left V 10 bases short and J 7 bases short, with 25 bases between. Written as DNA, the CDR3 is TGTGCCACGGAGTTAGGCAGCGTGGGGCGAGGGACCCAGTACTTC. Protein product: CATELGSVGRGTQYF.

With regard to this clonotype: The likely explanation is a read error, given a far larger clone one base away. This chain links TRBV28 with TRBJ2-2; D perhaps matches TRBD2 (5 bases). CDR3 length: 12 residues. Germline values: CDR1 MDHEN, CDR2 SYDVKM. In DNA form, the CDR3 reads TGTGCCAGCAGTCTCCCCACCGGGAAGCTGTTTTTT. It codes for CASSLPTGKLFF. The variable domain in full, completed from reference TRBV28 and TRBJ2-2, reads DVKVTQSSRYLVKRTGEKVFLECVQDMDHENMFWYRQDPGLGLRLIYFSYDVKMKEKGDIPEGYSVSREKKERFSLILESASTNQTSMYLCASSLPTGKLFFGEGSRLTVL.

With regard to this clonotype: A single base is all that separates this from a far larger clone, so a read error is likely. This chain joins TRBV13 and TRBJ1-5; weak D call: TRBD1 (5 bases). Germline loops: CDR1 PRHDT, CDR2 FYEKMQ (reference sequence). The CDR3 loop spans 17 amino acids. This chain's CDR3 is CAISYLGPSGGNQPQHF. The CDR3 DNA is TGTGCCATCAGCTACCTGGGGCCATCGGGGGGCAATCAGCCCCAGCATTTT.

This clonotype was detected ten times or more. V gene TRBV11-2 combines with J gene TRBJ2-5, with 10 nucleotides matching TRBD2. Germline V lookup: CDR1 SGHAT, CDR2 FQNNGV. V lost 7 bases to trimming and J lost 2 bases; unmatched junction nucleotides: 4. The CDR3 loop spans 14 amino acids. CDR3 DNA sequence: TGTGCCAGCACACGGGGACTAGCGCAAGAGACCCAGTACTTC. Protein product: CASTRGLAQETQYF.

This clonotype was counted ten times or more. V is TRBV23-1 and J is TRBJ2-7; D is unresolved. TRBV23-1 is recorded as an ORF, its role being uncertain. The CDR3 totals 13 residues. Trimming left V 7 bases short and J 1 base short, with 11 bases between. The CDR3 region has the DNA TGCGCCAGCACACACGGATTTTCCTACGAGCAGTACTTC. This gives the protein CASTHGFSYEQYF.

As concerns this clonotype: This likely reflects a read error, since a far larger clone is one base away. This chain uses TRBV6-5 with TRBJ2-7; no firm D call. Germline V gene lookup returns CDR1 MNHEY and CDR2 SVGAGI. The CDR3 loop spans 12 amino acids. This CDR3 reads CASSYQEYERYF. The DNA of the CDR3 is TGTGCCAGCAGTTACCAGGAGTACGAGCGGTACTTC.